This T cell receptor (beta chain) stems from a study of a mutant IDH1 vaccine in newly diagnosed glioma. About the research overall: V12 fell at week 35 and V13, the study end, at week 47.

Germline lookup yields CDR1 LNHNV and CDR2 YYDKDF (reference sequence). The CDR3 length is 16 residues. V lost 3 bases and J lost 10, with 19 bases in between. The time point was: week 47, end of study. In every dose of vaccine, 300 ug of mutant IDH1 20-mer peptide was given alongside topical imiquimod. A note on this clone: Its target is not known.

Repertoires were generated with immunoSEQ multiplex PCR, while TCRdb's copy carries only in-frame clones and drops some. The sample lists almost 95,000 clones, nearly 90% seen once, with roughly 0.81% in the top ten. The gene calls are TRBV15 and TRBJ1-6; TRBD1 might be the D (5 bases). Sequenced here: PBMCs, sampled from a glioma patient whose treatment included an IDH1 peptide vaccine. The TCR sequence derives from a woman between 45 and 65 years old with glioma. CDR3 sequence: CATSRSAGTLRSPLHF. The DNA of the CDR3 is TGTGCCACCAGCAGGTCCGCCGGGACGCTTCGATCACCCCTCCACTTT.